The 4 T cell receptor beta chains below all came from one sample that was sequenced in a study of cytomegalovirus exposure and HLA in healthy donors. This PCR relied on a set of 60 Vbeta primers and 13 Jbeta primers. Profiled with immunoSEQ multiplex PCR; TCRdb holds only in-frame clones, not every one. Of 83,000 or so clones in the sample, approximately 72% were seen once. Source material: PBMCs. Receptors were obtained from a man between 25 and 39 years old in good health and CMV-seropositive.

The DNA for the CDR3 is TGCGCCAGCAGCGCACGACAGGTTGATACCGGGGAGCTGTTTTTT. Translation gives CASSARQVDTGELFF. The J gene is TRBJ2-2, the V gene TRBV5-1; maybe TRBD1 (6 bases). CDR3 size: 15 residues. Trimming stripped 4 bases from V and 5 bases from J, with 15 bases between. The V gene's germline CDR1 is SGHRS and CDR2 YFSETQ.

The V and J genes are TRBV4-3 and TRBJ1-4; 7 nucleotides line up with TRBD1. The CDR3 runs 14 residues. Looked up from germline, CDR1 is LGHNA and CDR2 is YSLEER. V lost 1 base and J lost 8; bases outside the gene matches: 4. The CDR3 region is CASSQGQGNEKLFF. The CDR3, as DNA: TGCGCCAGCAGCCAAGGACAGGGCAACGAAAAACTGTTTTTT.

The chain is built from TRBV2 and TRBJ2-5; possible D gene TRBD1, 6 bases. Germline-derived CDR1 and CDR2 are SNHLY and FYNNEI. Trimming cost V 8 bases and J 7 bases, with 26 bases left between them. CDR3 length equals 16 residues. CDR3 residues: CASLKGDTRTIGTQYF. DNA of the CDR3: TGTGCCAGCCTTAAAGGGGACACTCGGACGATTGGGACCCAGTACTTC.

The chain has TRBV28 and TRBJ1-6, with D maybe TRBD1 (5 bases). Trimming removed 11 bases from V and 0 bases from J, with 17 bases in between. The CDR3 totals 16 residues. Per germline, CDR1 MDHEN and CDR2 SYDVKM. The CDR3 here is CAGATVKGSYNSPLHF. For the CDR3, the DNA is TGTGCCGGAGCGACAGTTAAGGGCTCCTATAATTCACCCCTCCACTTT.